A selection of T cell receptor beta chains follows, all from one sample in a study of T cell responses to AZD1222 COVID-19 vaccine. The assay was immunoSEQ multiplex PCR, and TCRdb's table has in-frame clones only and misses some. This sample has some 100,000 clones, with around 90% found just once. The material sequenced was peripheral blood, taken on day 0 of MenACWY control vaccination. Receptors were obtained from an adult in good health. CDR3s include the opening cysteine and the closing phenylalanine or tryptophan. The D gene is left open where the match is weak.

j_gene: TRBJ2-1; v_gene: TRBV29-1; d_gene: TRBD1; CDR3aa: CSVGPRDRASNEQFF; CDR3nt: TGCAGCGTTGGCCCCCGGGACAGGGCAAGCAATGAGCAGTTCTTC
j_gene: TRBJ2-3; v_gene: TRBV7-9; d_gene: TRBD1; CDR3aa: CASSLGQGGGTDTQYF; CDR3nt: TGTGCCAGCAGTCTAGGACAGGGTGGTGGCACAGATACGCAGTATTTT
j_gene: TRBJ1-6; v_gene: TRBV15; d_gene: TRBD1; CDR3aa: CATSRQGYNSPLHF; CDR3nt: TGTGCCACCAGCCGACAGGGCTATAATTCACCCCTCCACTTT
j_gene: TRBJ2-6; v_gene: TRBV28; d_gene: TRBD2; CDR3aa: CAGAGGRAAGANVLTF; CDR3nt: TGTGCCGGCGCGGGGGGGAGGGCCGCAGGGGCCAACGTCCTGACTTTC
j_gene: TRBJ2-1; v_gene: TRBV11-3; d_gene: -; CDR3aa: CASSRRTGADEQFF; CDR3nt: TGTGCCAGCAGCCGTCGTACGGGAGCCGATGAGCAGTTCTTC
j_gene: TRBJ2-1; v_gene: TRBV28; d_gene: TRBD2; CDR3aa: CASSGRASGVNEQFF; CDR3nt: TGTGCCAGCAGTGGGCGGGCTAGCGGGGTAAATGAGCAGTTCTTC
j_gene: TRBJ1-6; v_gene: TRBV5-4; d_gene: -; CDR3aa: CASSLSTVNSPLHF; CDR3nt: TGTGCCAGCAGCTTGTCGACAGTTAATTCACCCCTCCACTTT
j_gene: TRBJ2-1; v_gene: TRBV12-3/TRBV12-4; d_gene: -; CDR3aa: CASKSPSYNEQFF; CDR3nt: TGTGCCAGCAAGAGTCCCTCCTACAATGAGCAGTTCTTC
j_gene: TRBJ1-4; v_gene: TRBV27; d_gene: -; CDR3aa: CASKTWGWGEKLFF; CDR3nt: TGTGCCAGCAAGACCTGGGGGTGGGGTGAAAAACTGTTTTTT
j_gene: TRBJ2-1; v_gene: TRBV13; d_gene: TRBD2; CDR3aa: CASSAGLAASSYNEQFF; CDR3nt: TGTGCCAGCAGCGCGGGACTAGCGGCAAGCTCCTACAATGAGCAGTTCTTC
j_gene: TRBJ1-1; v_gene: TRBV7-6; d_gene: -; CDR3aa: CASGLGSLMNTEAFF; CDR3nt: TGTGCCAGCGGTTTAGGGAGCCTGATGAACACTGAAGCTTTCTTT
j_gene: TRBJ1-2; v_gene: TRBV24-1; d_gene: -; CDR3aa: CATSDLYYGYTF; CDR3nt: TGTGCCACCAGTGATTTGTACTATGGCTACACCTTC
j_gene: TRBJ1-2; v_gene: TRBV24-1; d_gene: -; CDR3aa: CATSDSGRNYGYTF; CDR3nt: TGTGCCACCAGTGATTCCGGGAGGAACTATGGCTACACCTTC